Presented here are 14 T cell receptor beta chains from one specimen sequenced in a study of human T cells and chemical hapten exposure. TCRdb re-analysed the RACE reads in MiXCR, keeping a single row per CDR3 protein. This table holds about 97,000 distinct CDR3 sequences, 25% to 35% found once. Time point given: patch test 3, about 24 weeks after DPC sensitization. Treatment specified: therapeutic diphenylcyclopropenone sensitization with weekly scalp DPC. Source: whole blood, taken in connection with sensitization to the hapten diphenylcyclopropenone (DPC). The source of these receptors is a man aged 40-50 years with alopecia areata. Some clones in this sample may be carry-over from other donors' samples.

The CDR3 protein is CLQTRDQPQHF. The CDR3 DNA sequence: TGTTTACAGACCCGAGATCAGCCCCAGCATTTT. The V call is TRBV11-3, the J call TRBJ1-5; D remains ambiguous. Germline values: CDR1 SGHNT, CDR2 YENEEA. The CDR3 totals 11 residues.

This clonotype was counted only a few times. The chain joins TRBV5-1 to TRBJ2-7; 7 bases are a match to TRBD2. V lost 2 bases to trimming and J lost 5 bases; unmatched junction nucleotides: 4. From germline, CDR1 is SGHRS and CDR2 YFSETQ. The length of the CDR3 is 13 residues. DNA of the CDR3: TGCGCCAGCAGCTTCAGCGGGAAGGACGAGCAGTACTTC. Translated: CASSFSGKDEQYF.

The chain joins TRBV10-2 to TRBJ2-7; TRBD2 matches 15 bases. This CDR3 has 17 amino acids. The germline CDR1 and CDR2 sequences are WSHSY and SAAADI. The J segment lost 5 bases and the V segment lost 4 bases, leaving 9 bases of the junction unmatched. The CDR3 protein is CASSGRTSGRAPDEQYF. CDR3 in DNA: TGCGCCAGCAGTGGAAGGACTAGCGGGAGGGCCCCTGACGAGCAGTACTTC.

The V and J genes are TRBV27 and TRBJ2-7; D gene ambiguous. The germline V gene encodes CDR1 MNHEY and CDR2 SMNVEV (reference sequence). The CDR3 has 13 amino acids. The germline V and J ends were trimmed by 8 bases and 3 bases, with 14 bases remaining between them. The CDR3: CASGPRALYEQYF. In DNA form, the CDR3 reads TGTGCCAGCGGTCCCCGAGCCCTCTACGAGCAGTACTTC.

This clonotype was counted only a few times. The rearrangement links TRBV19 to TRBJ2-6, with D hard to call. V was trimmed by 2 bases and J by 4 bases, leaving 9 bases between them. The V gene's germline CDR1 is LNHDA and CDR2 SQIVND (reference sequence). This CDR3 comprises 15 residues. CDR3 amino acids: CASSIMRLGANVLTF. CDR3 DNA: TGTGCCAGTAGTATAATGAGGTTGGGGGCCAACGTCCTGACTTTC.

The rearrangement joins TRBV10-1 to TRBJ2-7; 7 bases are a match to TRBD2. V trimming: 0 bases; J trimming: 3 bases; junction bases outside the gene matches: 8. Germline V gives CDR1 WNHNN, CDR2 SYGVQD (reference sequence). This CDR3 spans 16 amino acids. This CDR3 reads CASSESTSGNGYEQYF. CDR3 coding DNA: TGCGCCAGCAGTGAGTCGACGAGCGGGAACGGCTACGAGCAGTACTTC.

The V and J genes are TRBV6-5 and TRBJ2-6; 10 nucleotides match TRBD2. V lost 2 bases to trimming and J lost 1 base; unmatched junction nucleotides: 5. The CDR3 extends over 18 amino acids. Germline-derived CDR1 and CDR2 are MNHEY and SVGAGI. The CDR3 loop is CASSYLLAGISGANVLTF. The CDR3 DNA sequence: TGTGCCAGCAGTTACCTACTAGCGGGGATATCTGGGGCCAACGTCCTGACTTTC.

This clonotype was observed a single time. The rearrangement links TRBV2 to TRBJ2-2; D might be TRBD2 (5 bases). Trimming took off 6 bases at V and 3 bases at J, with 11 bases between the two ends. Germline values: CDR1 SNHLY, CDR2 FYNNEI. The CDR3 loop spans 14 amino acids. The CDR3 protein is CASRLRADTGELFF. The CDR3 DNA follows: TGTGCCAGCAGACTGAGAGCGGACACCGGGGAGCTGTTTTTT. Supplemented by reference TRBV2 and TRBJ2-2, the full variable domain reads EPEVTQTPSHQVTQMGQEVILRCVPISNHLYFYWYRQILGQKVEFLVSFYNNEISEKSEIFDDQFSVERPDGSNFTLKIRSTKLEDSAMYFCASRLRADTGELFFGEGSRLTVL.

The V call is TRBV6-6, the J call TRBJ1-1, with D unclear. V was pared by 2 bases and J by 6 bases, with 7 bases between. The germline V gene has CDR1 MNHNY and CDR2 SVGAGI (reference sequence). This CDR3 contains 12 residues. The CDR3 region has the DNA TGTGCCAGCAGTTACACCAGCCCTGAAGCTTTCTTT. Amino acid sequence: CASSYTSPEAFF.

This clonotype has just a few counts. The gene calls are TRBV25-1 and TRBJ2-3; possibly TRBD2 for D (6 bases). The CDR3 has 14 amino acids. Germline V gene data show CDR1 as MGHDK and CDR2 as SYGVNS. Trimming took off 8 bases at V and 2 bases at J, with 14 bases between the two ends. The CDR3 sequence is CASGDSLITDTQYF. For the CDR3, the DNA is TGTGCCAGCGGGGACTCCCTCATCACAGATACGCAGTATTTT.

V and J are TRBV9 and TRBJ2-7; D call uncertain. V was shortened by 0 bases and J by 4 bases, with 17 bases between the two germline ends. The V gene's germline CDR1 is SGDLS and CDR2 YYNGEE. The CDR3 consists of 16 residues. CDR3 sequence reads: CASSVDGQAMGYEQYF. The CDR3 DNA reads as TGTGCCAGCAGCGTAGACGGGCAGGCAATGGGATACGAGCAGTACTTC.

The chain joins TRBV6-5 to TRBJ2-3; TRBD2 might be the D (5 bases). Per germline, CDR1 MNHEY and CDR2 SVGAGI. Trimming removed 0 bases at V and 0 bases at J, with 7 bases between. CDR3 length: 15 residues. The CDR3 sequence: CASSYSAGSTDTQYF. CDR3 nucleotides: TGTGCCAGCAGTTACTCGGCGGGCAGCACAGATACGCAGTATTTT.

This clonotype has only a few counts. The chain joins TRBV25-1 to TRBJ1-6, with D unclear. This CDR3 has 16 amino acids. CDR1 MGHDK and CDR2 SYGVNS come from the germline V gene. The germline V and J ends were trimmed by 4 bases and 7 bases, with 17 bases remaining between them. The CDR3 coding sequence is TGTGCCAGCAGTGGAAGCGGAGAGGGATGCAATTCACCCCTCCACTTT. It yields the protein CASSGSGEGCNSPLHF.

This clonotype has just a few counts. The chain links TRBV28 to TRBJ1-5, with D perhaps matching TRBD1 (5 bases). Germline CDR1 reads MDHEN; CDR2 reads SYDVKM. The V gene lost 5 bases and the J gene lost 3 bases, with 14 bases spanning the gap. The CDR3 runs 15 residues. DNA for the CDR3: TGTGCCAGCAGTCTAGATCAGGGAACCAATCAGCCCCAGCATTTT. Translation gives CASSLDQGTNQPQHF. Full variable domain (missing parts from reference TRBV28 and TRBJ1-5): DVKVTQSSRYLVKRTGEKVFLECVQDMDHENMFWYRQDPGLGLRLIYFSYDVKMKEKGDIPEGYSVSREKKERFSLILESASTNQTSMYLCASSLDQGTNQPQHFGDGTRLSIL.